A single sample is the source of the 21 T cell receptor beta chains below, sequenced in a study of PD-1 blockade in classical Hodgkin lymphoma. Assay used: immunoSEQ multiplex PCR; TCRdb lists only in-frame clones, some missing. This table holds fewer than 55,000 clones, roughly 78% found once. As to time point: cycle 4 day 1 (C4D1), after 6 weeks of nivolumab. All the patients suffered relapse after autologous stem cell transplantation, and brentuximab vedotin exposure differed. The sequences come from peripheral blood mononuclear cells (PBMCs), collected before the fourth cycle of nivolumab. Receptor source: a human donor with classical Hodgkin lymphoma.

This rearrangement joins TRBV29-1 to TRBJ2-5; D unresolved. Germline V gene lookup returns CDR1 SQVTM and CDR2 ANQGSEA. The CDR3 sequence is 11 residues long. Trimming shortened V by 5 bases and J by 5 bases, and 9 bases separated the two germline ends. This CDR3 is CSVRQGETQYF. The CDR3 DNA is TGCAGCGTTAGACAAGGGGAGACCCAGTACTTC.

The chain combines TRBV5-1 with TRBJ2-3; D may match TRBD1 or TRBD2 (6 bases each). Germline loops: CDR1 SGHRS, CDR2 YFSETQ. V lost 6 bases and J lost 2, with 13 bases in between. The CDR3 covers 14 residues. CDR3 coding DNA: TGCGCCAGCATGGAGGGGGGCCCCACAGATACGCAGTATTTT. Translation gives CASMEGGPTDTQYF.

This clone occurred a few times. The chain combines TRBV2 with TRBJ1-5; D unclear. Germline V gives CDR1 SNHLY, CDR2 FYNNEI. V gave up 2 bases and J gave up 2 bases, with 7 bases separating them. The CDR3 spans 14 residues. The CDR3 loop reads CASSENQGNQPQHF. DNA for the CDR3: TGTGCCAGCAGTGAAAATCAGGGCAATCAGCCCCAGCATTTT.

In its sample, this clone was seen a few times. The chain uses TRBV6-6 and TRBJ1-5; weak D call: TRBD1 (5 bases). Per germline, CDR1 MNHNY and CDR2 SVGAGI (reference sequence). The CDR3 sequence is 15 residues long. Trimming left V 2 bases short and J 1 base short, with 9 bases between. The CDR3 region has the DNA TGTGCCAGCAGTTACCGGGGGGGAAGCAATCAGCCCCAGCATTTT. This sequence encodes CASSYRGGSNQPQHF.

The rearrangement uses TRBV5-4 and TRBJ2-3; 9 nucleotides agree with TRBD2. V was clipped by 6 bases and J by 1 base; unmatched bases: 12. CDR1 SGHNT and CDR2 YYREEE come from the germline V gene (reference sequence). The CDR3 sequence is 17 residues long. DNA of the CDR3: TGTGCCAGCACCAATTTCAGGGCGGGGGGGGGCACAGATACGCAGTATTTT. It is translated as CASTNFRAGGGTDTQYF.

The CDR3: CASSLGGESSTDTQYF. CDR3 coding DNA: TGTGCCAGCAGCTTAGGGGGGGAATCCAGCACAGATACGCAGTATTTT. J is TRBJ2-3 and V is TRBV5-4; D is perhaps TRBD2 (7 bases). The CDR3 has 16 amino acids. In germline, CDR1 is SGHNT, CDR2 YYREEE (reference sequence). V dropped 2 bases and J dropped 0 bases, with 13 bases sitting between them. The variable domain in full, completed from reference TRBV5-4 and TRBJ2-3, reads ETGVTQSPTHLIKTRGQQVTLRCSSQSGHNTVSWYQQALGQGPQFIFQYYREEENGRGNFPPRFSGLQFPNYSSELNVNALELDDSALYLCASSLGGESSTDTQYFGPGTRLTVL.

This sequence joins TRBV6-5 and TRBJ1-3, with D possibly matching TRBD1 (5 bases). The V end was cut by 11 bases, the J end by 4 bases, with 12 bases between. This CDR3 region has 12 residues. Per the germline V gene, CDR1 is MNHEY and CDR2 is SVGAGI. CDR3 residues: CAVQGIGNTIYF. In nucleotides, the CDR3 is TGTGCCGTCCAGGGAATCGGAAACACCATATATTTT.

The chain links TRBV29-1 to TRBJ2-1; TRBD1 is a possible D gene (6 bases). V was cut by 6 bases and J by 3 bases, with 12 bases left in between. CDR3 length: 13 residues. Germline-derived CDR1 and CDR2 are SQVTM and ANQGSEA. CDR3 sequence (DNA): TGCAGCGTCGGTCGCAGGGGCTACAATGAGCAGTTCTTC. It specifies CSVGRRGYNEQFF.

The chain employs TRBV2 and TRBJ1-2; D is ambiguous. This CDR3 has 13 residues. Trimming cost V 4 bases and J 8 bases, with 14 bases left between them. Germline V gene lookup returns CDR1 SNHLY and CDR2 FYNNEI. CDR3 DNA sequence: TGTGCCAGCAGTGGACTCCTACCAGTGGGCTACACCTTC. Its protein product is CASSGLLPVGYTF.

The chain recombines TRBV9 with TRBJ2-2, with a weak D call TRBD1 (5 bases). This CDR3 contains 14 residues. V was shortened by 3 bases and J by 2 bases, with 8 bases between the two germline ends. The germline CDR1 and CDR2 sequences are SGDLS and YYNGEE. In DNA, the CDR3 is TGTGCCAGCAGCGGCTGGGGCAACACCGGGGAGCTGTTTTTT. It is translated as CASSGWGNTGELFF.

The chain employs TRBV7-2 and TRBJ1-2; D perhaps matches TRBD1 (6 bases). Trimming took 1 base from V and 9 from J, leaving 12 bases between them. The germline V gene has CDR1 SGHTA and CDR2 FQGNSA. This CDR3 region has 13 residues. Here the CDR3 DNA reads TGTGCCAGCAGCTTAGGGGGGGCCCAGAGCTACACCTTC. Translation: CASSLGGAQSYTF.

The chain combines TRBV5-1 with TRBJ2-2; no firm D call. With 2 bases removed from V and 2 bases from J, the gap between germline ends came to 4 bases. The CDR3 is made up of 13 amino acids. Germline V lookup: CDR1 SGHRS, CDR2 YFSETQ. In nucleotides, the CDR3 is TGCGCCAGCAGCTTTGGCAACACCGGGGAGCTGTTTTTT. It specifies CASSFGNTGELFF.

The chain uses TRBV2 and TRBJ2-5; TRBD2 agrees at 11 bases. From germline, CDR1 is SNHLY and CDR2 FYNNEI. The V gene end was trimmed by 4 bases and the J gene end by 4 bases; junction bases not matched to a gene: 5. This CDR3 region has 15 residues. CDR3 sequence (DNA): TGTGCCAGCAGTGTTAGCGGGGGGGCGGGAGAGACCCAGTACTTC. Protein sequence: CASSVSGGAGETQYF. Variable domain in full (rest from reference TRBV2 and TRBJ2-5): EPEVTQTPSHQVTQMGQEVILRCVPISNHLYFYWYRQILGQKVEFLVSFYNNEISEKSEIFDDQFSVERPDGSNFTLKIRSTKLEDSAMYFCASSVSGGAGETQYFGPGTRLLVL.

This clone came up a few times. The chain has TRBV7-6 and TRBJ2-6; TRBD2 agrees at 11 bases. J was trimmed by 0 bases and V by 3 bases; bases with no gene match: 7. This CDR3 has 19 amino acids. Germline-derived CDR1 and CDR2 are SGHVS and FNYEAQ. This chain's CDR3 is CASSFDASGGFSGANVLTF. The CDR3 bases are TGTGCCAGCAGCTTTGATGCTAGCGGGGGGTTCTCTGGGGCCAACGTCCTGACTTTC.

The V and J genes are TRBV4-1 and TRBJ2-5; maybe TRBD2 (5 bases). Germline V gene sequence: CDR1 MGHRA, CDR2 YSYEKL. V dropped 0 bases and J dropped 1 base, with 18 bases sitting between them. CDR3 length: 18 amino acids. This CDR3 reads CASSQEWAGRIPQETQYF. The CDR3 coding sequence is TGCGCCAGCAGCCAAGAATGGGCGGGCAGGATTCCCCAAGAGACCCAGTACTTC.

The genes are TRBV29-1 and TRBJ1-2, with D perhaps TRBD1 (5 bases). Germline V lookup: CDR1 SQVTM, CDR2 ANQGSEA. Trimming shortened V by 4 bases and J by 8 bases, and 14 bases separated the two germline ends. This CDR3 spans 12 amino acids. As DNA, the CDR3 is TGCAGCGTTGCTGGAGGGAAGGGGGGCTACACCTTC. Amino acids: CSVAGGKGGYTF.

The V call is TRBV2, the J call TRBJ1-2; 9 positions agree with TRBD1. The germline V gene has CDR1 SNHLY and CDR2 FYNNEI. The CDR3 is made up of 15 amino acids. With 6 bases clipped from V and 8 bases from J, the junction kept 13 bases outside the gene matches. CDR3 nucleotides: TGTGCCAGCAGAGGCTCATCCGGGACAGGGAACGGCTACACCTTC. Translating gives CASRGSSGTGNGYTF.

The chain couples TRBV6-6 to TRBJ2-5; 9 positions agree with TRBD1. The CDR3 has 14 residues. V lost 5 bases to trimming and J lost 5 bases; unmatched junction nucleotides: 6. The germline V gene has CDR1 MNHNY and CDR2 SVGAGI (reference sequence). The CDR3 DNA reads TGTGCCAGCAGTACCGGGACAGGGACCGAGACCCAGTACTTC. It translates to CASSTGTGTETQYF.

The chain uses TRBV7-2 and TRBJ2-2; D unclear. The V gene's germline CDR1 is SGHTA and CDR2 FQGNSA. Trimming cost V 4 bases and J 7 bases, with 10 bases left between them. The CDR3 extends over 13 amino acids. The CDR3 bases are TGTGCCAGCAGCTCGAACCTAGGCGGGGAGCTGTTTTTT. It encodes CASSSNLGGELFF.

The genes are TRBV4-3 and TRBJ2-7, with D perhaps TRBD1 or TRBD2 (5 bases each). Germline V gives CDR1 LGHNA, CDR2 YSLEER. The V end lost 0 bases, the J end lost 0 bases, and 9 bases lay between the germline ends. The CDR3 has 15 residues. CDR3 protein: CASSQEGTYSYEQYF. CDR3 DNA: TGCGCCAGCAGCCAAGAAGGGACCTACTCCTACGAGCAGTACTTC.

The rearrangement uses TRBV9 and TRBJ2-2; TRBD1 is a possible D gene (5 bases). V lost 0 bases and J lost 2, with 11 bases in between. This CDR3 contains 16 residues. Germline CDR1 SGDLS, CDR2 YYNGEE. The CDR3 sequence: CASSVAQTANTGELFF. Written as DNA, the CDR3 is TGTGCCAGCAGCGTAGCCCAGACAGCTAACACCGGGGAGCTGTTTTTT.